This T cell receptor (beta chain) was retrieved from a study of shared clonotypes between healthy human individuals (dated by TCRdb to the early 2020s). For the wider study: The cohort included three men and two women between 18 and 49 years of age. Leukapheresis yielded between about 0.85 and 10 billion PBMCs per donor. For each donor, three plates each were used for CD4 naive and CD4 memory, two plates were used for CD8 naive, and one plate was used for CD8 memory. To increase sequencing depth and limit assay-specific biases, different laboratories used diverse techniques to prepare libraries and sequence TCR repertoires. Blood TCR repertoires of roughly 5 healthy adults were deeply sequenced to estimate repertoire size and the extent of clonotype sharing between individuals. The paper as a whole reports these results and caveats: Compared with non-shared clonotypes, clonotypes shared by all four sorted-subset donors had higher generation probabilities. Even with the large sequencing depth, rarefaction of the sorted-subset datasets indicated that sequencing was incomplete. Across a handful of donors, 5% to 6% of naive CD4, 3.5% of naive CD8, about 2.3% of memory CD4, and over 0.35% of memory CD8 clonotypes were shared. Pairwise subsampling indicated that sequencing depth was expected to affect the degree of clonotype sharing among donors. Naive subsets generally had larger estimated clonotype richness than memory subsets did. Sampling was limited to blood, and TCR repertoires in tissue likely differ from TCR repertoires in blood. Because the study included only a small number of donors, the genetic and exposure-history diversity represented was limited.

The donors were healthy, HIV-negative adults with no recently reported acute infections or vaccinations. Every donor was a Caucasian adult residing in Nashville, Tennessee, USA. CD4+ T cells were enriched through magnetic negative selection, after which naive cells were positively selected on CD45RA and the remaining negative fraction served as the memory subset. Blood was collected by leukapheresis, and PBMCs were isolated by Ficoll-Histopaque density gradient centrifugation and then cryopreserved in liquid nitrogen vapor phase. Analytical flow cytometry was used to check the purity and quantity of every magnetically sorted T cell population. From each sorted fraction, genomic DNA was isolated and quantified by UV absorbance on a Nanodrop 2000c. A note on this clone: Which antigen it targets is not known. Base-call qualities are not available, and no considerably larger clone is one nucleotide away.

Using the deep immunoSEQ assay, multiplex PCR amplified TCR CDR3 regions from genomic DNA. For each cell subset, the extracted genomic DNA was distributed evenly across all wells of several immunoSEQ 96-well plates, and each plate served as one replicate. For sorted subsets, each replicate PCR was loaded with around 220 ng genomic DNA, equivalent to approximately 27,000 T cell genomes. Purified libraries were measured with a Qubit 3.0 fluorometer, size-checked on a Bioanalyzer 2100, and measured again with the KAPA Library Quantification kit. Every immunoSEQ 96-well plate was sequenced on a dedicated single-read 150-cycle Illumina NextSeq 550 flow cell. Processing in the source paper ran as follows. The immunoSEQ output contained only junctional sequences without quality scores, so filtering could not match that applied to full-length reads. Sequences were annotated with PyIR, a Python wrapper for IgBLAST v1.9, using IMGT germline references to assign V/J genes and CDR3. Any read was removed if the V/J assignment was weak (E-value above 1e-6), the CDR3 was missing, or the read contained stop codons, out-of-frame junctions, or ambiguous translated residues. V3J clonotypes were defined as sequences sharing the same inferred V gene, J gene, and CDR3 amino acid sequence. Percentage overlap between repertoires was calculated by dividing the number of shared unique clonotypes by the size of the smaller repertoire. Repertoire richness was assessed with RTK rarefaction, the Chao1 estimator, and Recon v2.1 estimates of unobserved clonotypes. For all TCRbeta clonotypes obtained by the gDNA method from four donors, generation probabilities were computed with OLGA. TCRdb re-hosts the immuneACCESS table, in-frame sequences only. Its copies lack some clones; in the studies checked, an unresolved V gene accounts for under half of them, and the cause for the rest is not known. The DNA gave D and trimming, while V, J and clone size come from that table. The sample table records roughly 2.2 million clones; 92% of these occur just once. The ten top clones hold around 0.35% of the sample.

The CDR1 and CDR2 encoded by the germline V gene are SGHRS and YFSETQ. Trimmed from V: 4 bases; trimmed from J: 4 bases; junction bases lacking a gene match: 12. Inclusive of the bounding cysteine and phenylalanine, the CDR3 is 17 residues long. The DNA shown is the 51-base CDR3, in frame from base 1. The specimen sequenced was naive CD4+ T cells from PBMCs. In the paper's terms, the cell subset or site label means: CD45RA+ positively selected. The clonotype comes from a man aged 18 to 30 in good health. Some clones in this sample may be carry-over from other donors' samples. This receptor chain uses TRBV5-1 and TRBJ2-5; 11 central bases correspond to TRBD1. CDR3 protein: CASSEGTGGSFGETQYF. In nucleotides, the sequence is TGCGCCAGCAGCGAGGGGACAGGGGGGTCGTTTGGAGAGACCCAGTACTTC.